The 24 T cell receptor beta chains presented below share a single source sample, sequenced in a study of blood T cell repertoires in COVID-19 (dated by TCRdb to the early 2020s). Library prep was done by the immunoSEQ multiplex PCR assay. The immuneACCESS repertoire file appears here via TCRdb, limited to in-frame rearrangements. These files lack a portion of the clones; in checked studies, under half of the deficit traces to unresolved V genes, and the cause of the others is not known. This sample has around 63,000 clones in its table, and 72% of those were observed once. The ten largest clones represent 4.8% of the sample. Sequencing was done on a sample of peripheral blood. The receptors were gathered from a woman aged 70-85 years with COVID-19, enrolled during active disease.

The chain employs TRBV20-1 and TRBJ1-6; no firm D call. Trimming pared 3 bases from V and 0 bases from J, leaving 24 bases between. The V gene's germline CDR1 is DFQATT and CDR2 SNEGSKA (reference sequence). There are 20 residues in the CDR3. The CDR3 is CSASPRPGVAHDSYNSPLHF. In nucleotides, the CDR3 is TGCAGTGCTAGTCCCCGGCCCGGGGTGGCGCATGACTCCTATAATTCACCCCTCCACTTT.

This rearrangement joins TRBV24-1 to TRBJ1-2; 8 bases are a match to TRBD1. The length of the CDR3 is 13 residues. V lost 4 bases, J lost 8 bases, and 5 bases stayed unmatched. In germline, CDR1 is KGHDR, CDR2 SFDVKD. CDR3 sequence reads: CATSETGVSGYTF. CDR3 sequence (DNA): TGTGCCACCAGTGAGACAGGGGTTAGCGGCTACACCTTC.

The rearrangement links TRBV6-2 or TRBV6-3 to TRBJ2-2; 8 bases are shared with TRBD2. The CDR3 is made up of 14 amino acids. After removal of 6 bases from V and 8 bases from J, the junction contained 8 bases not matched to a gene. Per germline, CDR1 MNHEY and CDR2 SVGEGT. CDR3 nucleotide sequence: TGTGCCAGCAGCCGTACTAGCGGTTTGGGGGAGCTGTTTTTT. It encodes CASSRTSGLGELFF.

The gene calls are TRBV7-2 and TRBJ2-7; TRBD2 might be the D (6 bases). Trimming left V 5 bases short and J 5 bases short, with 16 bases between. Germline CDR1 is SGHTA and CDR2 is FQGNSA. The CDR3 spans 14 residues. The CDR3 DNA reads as TGTGCCAGCAGCCCCGGACTAATCGGAAACGAGCAGTACTTC. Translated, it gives CASSPGLIGNEQYF.

For the CDR3, the DNA is TGTGCCAGCAGCCAAGAATTACAGGGGGGCCCAACTAATGAAAAACTGTTTTTT. It is translated as CASSQELQGGPTNEKLFF. The chain employs TRBV4-2 and TRBJ1-4; 8 bases match TRBD1. The CDR3 is 18 amino acids. V lost 0 bases, J lost 0 bases, and 6 bases stayed unmatched. The germline V gene has CDR1 LGHNA and CDR2 YNFKEQ.

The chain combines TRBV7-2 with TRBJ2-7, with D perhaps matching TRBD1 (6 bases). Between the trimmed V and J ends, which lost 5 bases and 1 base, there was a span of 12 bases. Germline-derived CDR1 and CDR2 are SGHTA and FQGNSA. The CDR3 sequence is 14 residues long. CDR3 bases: TGTGCCAGCAGCCAAGACAGGCTATCCTACGAGCAGTACTTC. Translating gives CASSQDRLSYEQYF.

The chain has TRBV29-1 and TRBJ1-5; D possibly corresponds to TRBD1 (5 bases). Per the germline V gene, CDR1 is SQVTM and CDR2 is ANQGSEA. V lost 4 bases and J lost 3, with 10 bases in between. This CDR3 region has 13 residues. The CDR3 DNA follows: TGCAGCGTTGGGGGCAGCTTCAATCAGCCCCAGCATTTT. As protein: CSVGGSFNQPQHF.

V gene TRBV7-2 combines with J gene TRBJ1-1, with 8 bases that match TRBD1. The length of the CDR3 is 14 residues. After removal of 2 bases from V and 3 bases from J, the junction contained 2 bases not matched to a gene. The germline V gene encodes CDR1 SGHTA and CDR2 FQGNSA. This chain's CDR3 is CASSLQGADTEAFF. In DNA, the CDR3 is TGTGCCAGCAGCTTACAGGGGGCGGACACTGAAGCTTTCTTT.

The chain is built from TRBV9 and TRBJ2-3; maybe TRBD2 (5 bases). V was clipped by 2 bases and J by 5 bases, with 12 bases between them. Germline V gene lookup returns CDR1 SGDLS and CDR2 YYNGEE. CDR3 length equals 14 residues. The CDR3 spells CASSVSLTKDTQYF. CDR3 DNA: TGTGCCAGCAGCGTCAGCCTGACTAAAGATACGCAGTATTTT.

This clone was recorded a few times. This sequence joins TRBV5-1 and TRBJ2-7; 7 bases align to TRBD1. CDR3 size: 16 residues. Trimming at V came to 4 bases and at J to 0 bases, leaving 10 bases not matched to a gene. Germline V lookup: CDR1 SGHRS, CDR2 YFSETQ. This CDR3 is CASSVAGQASSYEQYF. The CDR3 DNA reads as TGCGCCAGCAGCGTGGCCGGACAGGCTAGCTCCTACGAGCAGTACTTC.

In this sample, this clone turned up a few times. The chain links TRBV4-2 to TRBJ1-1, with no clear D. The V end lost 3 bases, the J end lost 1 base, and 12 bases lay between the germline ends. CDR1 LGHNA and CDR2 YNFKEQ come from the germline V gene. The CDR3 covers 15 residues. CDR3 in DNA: TGTGCCAGCAGCCACCCCACGACGGGGAACACTGAAGCTTTCTTT. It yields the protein CASSHPTTGNTEAFF.

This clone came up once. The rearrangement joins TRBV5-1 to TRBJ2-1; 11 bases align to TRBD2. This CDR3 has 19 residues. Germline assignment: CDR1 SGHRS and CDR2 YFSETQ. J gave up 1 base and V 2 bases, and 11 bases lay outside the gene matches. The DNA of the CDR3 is TGCGCCAGCAGCTTCTTGGGTAGCGGGGGGGCCATTTCCTACAATGAGCAGTTCTTC. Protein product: CASSFLGSGGAISYNEQFF.

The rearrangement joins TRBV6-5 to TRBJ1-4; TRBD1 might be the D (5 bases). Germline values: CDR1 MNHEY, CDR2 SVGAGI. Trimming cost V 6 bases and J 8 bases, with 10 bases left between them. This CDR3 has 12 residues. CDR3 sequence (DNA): TGTGCCAGCAGCCGGCCAGGGGAAAAACTGTTTTTT. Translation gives CASSRPGEKLFF.

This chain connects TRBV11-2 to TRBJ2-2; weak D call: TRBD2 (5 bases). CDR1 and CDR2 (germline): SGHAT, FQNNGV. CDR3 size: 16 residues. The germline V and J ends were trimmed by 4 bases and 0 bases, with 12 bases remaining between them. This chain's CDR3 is CASSSRTSANTGELFF. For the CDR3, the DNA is TGTGCCAGCAGCTCAAGGACTTCTGCGAACACCGGGGAGCTGTTTTTT.

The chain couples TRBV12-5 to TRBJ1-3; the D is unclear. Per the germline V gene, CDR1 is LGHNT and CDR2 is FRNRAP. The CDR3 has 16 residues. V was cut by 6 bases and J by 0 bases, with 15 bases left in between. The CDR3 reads CASGPPTIYSGNTIYF. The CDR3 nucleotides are TGTGCTAGTGGCCCCCCAACCATCTACTCTGGAAACACCATATATTTT.

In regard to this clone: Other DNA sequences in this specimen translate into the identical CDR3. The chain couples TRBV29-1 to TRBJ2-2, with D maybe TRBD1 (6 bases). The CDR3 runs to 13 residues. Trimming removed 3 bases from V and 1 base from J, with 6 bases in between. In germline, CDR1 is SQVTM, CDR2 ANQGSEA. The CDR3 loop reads CSVDRGNTGELFF. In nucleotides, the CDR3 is TGCAGCGTTGACAGGGGGAACACCGGGGAGCTGTTTTTT.

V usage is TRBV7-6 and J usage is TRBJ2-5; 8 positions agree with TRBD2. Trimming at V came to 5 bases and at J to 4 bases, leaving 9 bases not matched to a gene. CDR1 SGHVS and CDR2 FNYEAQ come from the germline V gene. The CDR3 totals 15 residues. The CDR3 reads CASSTPGGRVETQYF. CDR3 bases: TGTGCCAGCAGCACGCCGGGGGGGCGGGTAGAGACCCAGTACTTC.

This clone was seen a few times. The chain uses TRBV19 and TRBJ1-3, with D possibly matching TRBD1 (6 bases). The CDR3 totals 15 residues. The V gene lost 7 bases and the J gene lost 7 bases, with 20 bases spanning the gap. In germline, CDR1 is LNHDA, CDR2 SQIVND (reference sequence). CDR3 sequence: CASTGRGVSGNTIYF. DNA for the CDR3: TGTGCCAGTACAGGCAGGGGAGTCTCGGGGAACACCATATATTTT.

The CDR3 spells CASRTGGSNYGYTF. CDR3 sequence (DNA): TGCGCCAGCAGGACAGGGGGTTCGAACTATGGCTACACCTTC. This chain connects TRBV5-1 to TRBJ1-2, with 9 bases aligning to TRBD1. The CDR3 covers 14 residues. The J segment lost 2 bases and the V segment lost 5 bases, leaving 4 bases of the junction unmatched. Germline CDR1 reads SGHRS; CDR2 reads YFSETQ. The complete variable domain, with remaining parts taken from reference TRBV5-1 and TRBJ1-2, reads KAGVTQTPRYLIKTRGQQVTLSCSPISGHRSVSWYQQTPGQGLQFLFEYFSETQRNKGNFPGRFSGRQFSNSRSEMNVSTLELGDSALYLCASRTGGSNYGYTFGSGTRLTVV.

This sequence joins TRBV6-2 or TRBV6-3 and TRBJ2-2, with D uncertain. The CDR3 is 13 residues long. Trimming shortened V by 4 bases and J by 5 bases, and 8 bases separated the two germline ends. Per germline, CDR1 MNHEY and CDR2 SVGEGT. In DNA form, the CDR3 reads TGTGCCAGCAGTTCCCCCCTTACCGGGGAGCTGTTTTTT. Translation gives CASSSPLTGELFF.

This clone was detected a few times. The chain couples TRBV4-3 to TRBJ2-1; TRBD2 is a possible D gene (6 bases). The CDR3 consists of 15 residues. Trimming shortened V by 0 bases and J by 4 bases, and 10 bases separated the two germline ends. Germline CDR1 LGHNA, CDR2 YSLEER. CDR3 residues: CASSQDRTNYNEQFF. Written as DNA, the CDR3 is TGCGCCAGCAGCCAAGATCGGACTAATTACAATGAGCAGTTCTTC.

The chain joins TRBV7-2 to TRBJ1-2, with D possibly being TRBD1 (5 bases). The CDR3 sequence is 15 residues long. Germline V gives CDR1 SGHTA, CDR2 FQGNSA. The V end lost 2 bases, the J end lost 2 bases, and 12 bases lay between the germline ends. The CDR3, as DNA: TGTGCCAGCAGCTTATACGGGGGGAACAACTATGGCTACACCTTC. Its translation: CASSLYGGNNYGYTF.

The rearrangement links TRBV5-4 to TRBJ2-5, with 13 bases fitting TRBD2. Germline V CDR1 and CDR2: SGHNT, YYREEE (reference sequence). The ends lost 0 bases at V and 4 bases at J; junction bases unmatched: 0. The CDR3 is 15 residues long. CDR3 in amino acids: CASSLGLAGGETQYF. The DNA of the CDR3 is TGTGCCAGCAGCTTGGGACTAGCGGGAGGAGAGACCCAGTACTTC.

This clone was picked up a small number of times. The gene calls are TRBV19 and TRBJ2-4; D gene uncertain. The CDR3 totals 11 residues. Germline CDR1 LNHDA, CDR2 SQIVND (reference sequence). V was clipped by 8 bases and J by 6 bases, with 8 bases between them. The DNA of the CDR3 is TGTGCCAGTGGGCATGGAAACATTCAGTACTTC. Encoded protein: CASGHGNIQYF.